The 30 T cell receptor beta chains listed next were all sequenced from one sample in a study of blood T cell repertoires in COVID-19. Using immunoSEQ multiplex PCR, the repertoire was profiled, and TCRdb retains in-frame clones only, with some absent. Of 87,000 or so clones listed, around 87% are singletons. Input material: peripheral blood. Receptors originate from a human donor with acute or convalescent COVID-19. The donor label of this sample is uncertain.

The V call is TRBV5-5, the J call TRBJ2-3; 9 bases agree with TRBD1. The CDR3 is made up of 16 amino acids. The germline V gene has CDR1 SGHKS and CDR2 YYEKEE (reference sequence). With 0 bases clipped from V and 3 bases from J, the junction kept 5 bases outside the gene matches. This chain's CDR3 is CASSLGLDRGTDTQYF. Here the CDR3 DNA reads TGTGCCAGCAGCTTGGGTCTGGACAGGGGAACAGATACGCAGTATTTT.

The V gene is TRBV6-4, the J gene TRBJ1-2; 12 bases line up with TRBD1. The germline gives CDR1 MRHNA, CDR2 SNTAGT. The CDR3 runs 14 residues. With 5 bases clipped from V and 7 bases from J, the junction kept 5 bases outside the gene matches. CDR3 coding DNA: TGTGCCAGCAGTCCAGGGACAGGGGGCGTTGGCTACACCTTC. Translated, it gives CASSPGTGGVGYTF.

This clone was seen a single time. The junction does not match germline at one end; this may be a read error. The rearrangement links TRBV18 to TRBJ2-1, with 13 nucleotides matching TRBD2. The CDR3 consists of 16 residues. Looked up from germline, CDR1 is KGHSH and CDR2 is LQKENI. CDR3 bases: TGTGCCAGCTCGCCACTAGCGGGGGGGTTCTACAATGAGCAGTTCTTC. This codes for CASSPLAGGFYNEQFF.

The rearrangement uses TRBV7-2 and TRBJ2-1; 11 bases line up with TRBD2. The CDR3 is 15 amino acids. Trimming took 1 base from V and 4 from J; bases not matched to a gene: 0. Germline CDR1 is SGHTA and CDR2 is FQGNSA. The CDR3 loop is CASSLVAGGYNEQFF. CDR3 bases: TGTGCCAGCAGCTTAGTAGCGGGGGGGTACAATGAGCAGTTCTTC.

The chain joins TRBV10-3 to TRBJ1-1, with 11 bases matching TRBD1. This CDR3 region has 16 residues. Germline loops: CDR1 ENHRY, CDR2 SYGVKD. V shed 2 bases and J 7 bases; nucleotides not matched to a gene: 9. The CDR3 DNA follows: TGTGCCATCAGTGAGCCACCTGGACAGGGGGCAGGTGAAGCTTTCTTT. Residues: CAISEPPGQGAGEAFF.

The chain has TRBV5-5 and TRBJ2-7, with 10 bases identical to TRBD1. The V gene end was trimmed by 4 bases and the J gene end by 7 bases; junction bases not matched to a gene: 8. Germline values: CDR1 SGHKS, CDR2 YYEKEE (reference sequence). The CDR3 consists of 14 residues. The CDR3 here is CASSVDRGPREQYF. CDR3 DNA: TGTGCCAGCAGCGTCGACAGGGGGCCACGTGAGCAGTACTTC.

The gene calls are TRBV24-1 and TRBJ2-5, with 8 bases matching TRBD2. The CDR3 totals 20 residues. V shed 3 bases and J 5 bases; nucleotides not matched to a gene: 22. Germline V CDR1 and CDR2: KGHDR, SFDVKD. In DNA form, the CDR3 reads TGTGCCACCAGTGATAGACGCTCGGGTCCGGGAGGGCCCGAGGGGGAGACCCAGTACTTC. Translation gives CATSDRRSGPGGPEGETQYF.

This rearrangement joins TRBV5-6 to TRBJ1-5, with a tentative D call TRBD1 (6 bases). The V and J ends lost 0 bases and 6 bases respectively, with 13 bases between them. This CDR3 is built from 15 residues. CDR1 is SGHDT and CDR2 is YYEEEE in the germline V gene. CDR3 loop: CASSLGGGAFQPQHF. The CDR3 DNA sequence: TGTGCCAGCAGCTTGGGTGGGGGCGCTTTTCAGCCCCAGCATTTT.

The chain carries TRBV10-2 and TRBJ1-1, with 8 bases identical to TRBD1. The CDR3 covers 13 residues. J was trimmed by 4 bases and V by 6 bases; bases with no gene match: 4. Per the germline V gene, CDR1 is WSHSY and CDR2 is SAAADI. The CDR3 loop reads CASRATGVTEAFF. In nucleotides, the CDR3 is TGCGCCAGCAGAGCGACAGGGGTCACTGAAGCTTTCTTT.

This chain connects TRBV30 to TRBJ2-7; D is undetermined. Between the trimmed V and J ends, which lost 4 bases and 1 base, there was a span of 8 bases. CDR3 size: 12 residues. The germline CDR1 and CDR2 sequences are GTSNPN and SVGIG (reference sequence). The CDR3 here is CAWISKSYEQYF. CDR3 bases: TGTGCCTGGATATCTAAGTCCTACGAGCAGTACTTC.

This clone occurred once. The chain has TRBV5-1 and TRBJ1-1, with D perhaps TRBD1 (6 bases). V lost 5 bases to trimming and J lost 8 bases, with 16 bases between them. Germline loops: CDR1 SGHRS, CDR2 YFSETQ. The CDR3 is 13 amino acids. Here the CDR3 reads CASRTGASSEAFF. The DNA of the CDR3 is TGCGCCAGCAGGACAGGCGCCTCCTCAGAAGCTTTCTTT.

This clone was recorded many times. The chain is built from TRBV2 and TRBJ1-6, with a possible D match to TRBD1 (6 bases). Trimming took 1 base from V and 7 from J, leaving 14 bases between them. Germline V gene data show CDR1 as SNHLY and CDR2 as FYNNEI. This CDR3 spans 16 amino acids. The CDR3: CASSEVGGSLNSPLHF. For the CDR3, the DNA is TGTGCCAGCAGTGAAGTAGGGGGATCGCTGAATTCACCCCTCCACTTT. The entire variable domain, with the rest obtained from reference TRBV2 and TRBJ1-6, is as follows: EPEVTQTPSHQVTQMGQEVILRCVPISNHLYFYWYRQILGQKVEFLVSFYNNEISEKSEIFDDQFSVERPDGSNFTLKIRSTKLEDSAMYFCASSEVGGSLNSPLHFGNGTRLTVT.

The V and J genes are TRBV6-5 and TRBJ2-2; D perhaps matches TRBD1 (6 bases). V lost 7 bases and J lost 4, with 16 bases in between. Germline CDR1 reads MNHEY; CDR2 reads SVGAGI. CDR3 length: 15 amino acids. The CDR3 is CASNEPGAGTGELFF. For the CDR3, the DNA is TGTGCCAGCAACGAGCCAGGGGCGGGCACCGGGGAGCTGTTTTTT.

The chain carries TRBV18 and TRBJ2-1; TRBD2 aligns across 8 bases. Germline CDR1 and CDR2: KGHSH and LQKENI. After removal of 2 bases from V and 4 bases from J, the junction contained 7 bases not matched to a gene. This CDR3 is 16 amino acids long. The CDR3 region is CASSPSSGGRYNEQFF. The CDR3 DNA is TGTGCCAGCTCACCATCGTCGGGGGGGCGGTACAATGAGCAGTTCTTC.

The chain carries TRBV11-2 and TRBJ2-1; 10 positions match TRBD2. CDR3 length equals 16 residues. After removal of 5 bases from V and 4 bases from J, the junction contained 8 bases not matched to a gene. Germline CDR1 and CDR2: SGHAT and FQNNGV. The CDR3 protein is CASSLSSGGAYNEQFF. CDR3 in DNA: TGTGCCAGCAGCCTTTCTAGCGGGGGCGCATACAATGAGCAGTTCTTC. The full variable domain, rest sourced from reference TRBV11-2 and TRBJ2-1, is EAGVAQSPRYKIIEKRQSVAFWCNPISGHATLYWYQQILGQGPKLLIQFQNNGVVDDSQLPKDRFSAERLKGVDSTLKIQPAKLEDSAVYLCASSLSSGGAYNEQFFGPGTRLTVL.

V and J are TRBV5-1 and TRBJ1-2, with D tentatively TRBD1 (5 bases). Germline loops: CDR1 SGHRS, CDR2 YFSETQ. The CDR3 runs to 15 residues. V was shortened by 4 bases and J by 7 bases, with 20 bases between the two germline ends. The CDR3: CASSPGVRAMRGYTF. Written as DNA, the CDR3 is TGCGCCAGCAGCCCGGGGGTTCGGGCGATGCGTGGCTACACCTTC.

This chain connects TRBV5-4 to TRBJ2-5; tentative D call: TRBD2 (7 bases). The CDR3 has 14 residues. The germline V gene has CDR1 SGHNT and CDR2 YYREEE (reference sequence). The V end lost 5 bases, the J end lost 2 bases, and 13 bases lay between the germline ends. As DNA, the CDR3 is TGTGCCAGCAGTCCGGGGGGCGCTCAAGAGACCCAGTACTTC. Encoded protein: CASSPGGAQETQYF.

This chain links TRBV3-1 (or the pseudogene TRBV3-2) with TRBJ2-2, with D maybe TRBD1 (6 bases). CDR3 length equals 16 residues. Germline loops: CDR1 LGHDT, CDR2 YNNKEL (reference sequence). V lost 4 bases, J lost 2 bases, and 14 bases lay in between. CDR3 region: CASSPPQGSNTGELFF. The CDR3 bases are TGTGCCAGCAGCCCCCCGCAGGGGAGTAACACCGGGGAGCTGTTTTTT.

This clone was found once. The junction departs from the called germline gene at one end, perhaps through a read error. V usage is TRBV19 and J usage is TRBJ2-7, with D maybe TRBD1 (5 bases). The CDR3 length is 9 residues. The germline gives CDR1 LNHDA, CDR2 SQIVND (reference sequence). CDR3 nucleotide sequence: TGTGCCAGTAGTAAAGGGGAAAGGTTC. Protein: CASSKGERF.

The chain is built from TRBV6-6 and TRBJ2-5; D not certain. CDR1 and CDR2 (germline): MNHNY, SVGAGI (reference sequence). Trimming cost V 4 bases and J 5 bases, with 8 bases left between them. The CDR3 covers 12 residues. The CDR3, as DNA: TGTGCCAGCAGTTCCATCGGGGAGACCCAGTACTTC. Its protein is CASSSIGETQYF.

The genes are TRBV16 and TRBJ1-1; TRBD1 might be the D (6 bases). In germline, CDR1 is KGHSY, CDR2 FQNENV. Trimming took 2 bases from V and 8 from J, leaving 15 bases between them. There are 14 residues in the CDR3. CDR3 nucleotide sequence: TGTGCCAGCAGCCAAAACCCGGGACAACAAGAAGCTTTCTTT. Its protein is CASSQNPGQQEAFF.

The V gene is TRBV28, the J gene TRBJ1-1; the D gene is possibly TRBD1 (5 bases). The CDR3 extends over 15 amino acids. V was pared by 5 bases and J by 1 base, with 14 bases between. Germline loops: CDR1 MDHEN, CDR2 SYDVKM. The CDR3 region has the DNA TGTGCCAGCAGTCCTTGGGCCAGGGCGAACACTGAAGCTTTCTTT. It is translated as CASSPWARANTEAFF.

This chain uses TRBV5-1 with TRBJ2-5, with 10 positions matching TRBD1. J was trimmed by 1 base and V by 5 bases; bases with no gene match: 5. Germline loops: CDR1 SGHRS, CDR2 YFSETQ. This CDR3 is 15 amino acids long. The CDR3 coding sequence is TGCGCCAGCAGGCCTAGACAGGGGGCCCAAGAGACCCAGTACTTC. Its translation: CASRPRQGAQETQYF.

This chain's CDR3 is CASSLPGLEVQTQYF. The CDR3 nucleotides are TGCGCCAGCAGCCTTCCGGGACTAGAGGTCCAGACCCAGTACTTC. This chain connects TRBV5-1 to TRBJ2-5, with 8 bases lining up with TRBD2. CDR1 is SGHRS and CDR2 is YFSETQ in the germline V gene. Trimming took 4 bases from V and 6 from J; bases not matched to a gene: 11. The CDR3 is made up of 15 amino acids.

This clone showed up just once. The DNA for the CDR3 is TGTGCCAGTAGTATAGCGGGGGACACTGAAGCTTTCTTT. Its translation is CASSIAGDTEAFF. This rearrangement joins TRBV19 to TRBJ1-1, with D perhaps matching TRBD1 (5 bases). Germline CDR1 reads LNHDA; CDR2 reads SQIVND (reference sequence). The CDR3 contains 13 residues. V lost 1 base, J lost 3 bases, and 6 bases lay in between.

The chain is built from TRBV5-1 and TRBJ1-1, with 9 nucleotides matching TRBD1. The CDR3 spans 15 residues. The V and J ends lost 4 bases and 3 bases, in that order; junction bases with no gene match: 7. Germline assignment: CDR1 SGHRS and CDR2 YFSETQ. This CDR3 is CASSQSTGGYTEAFF. As DNA, the CDR3 is TGCGCCAGCAGCCAGTCGACAGGGGGGTACACTGAAGCTTTCTTT.

The chain combines TRBV2 with TRBJ2-6; D perhaps matches TRBD2 (5 bases). CDR3 length equals 16 residues. The germline gives CDR1 SNHLY, CDR2 FYNNEI. Trimming removed 8 bases from V and 8 bases from J, with 22 bases in between. The CDR3 spells CASVETARRGPNVLTF. Here the CDR3 DNA reads TGTGCCAGCGTGGAGACGGCCCGTCGAGGGCCCAACGTCCTGACTTTC.

The rearrangement uses TRBV24-1 and TRBJ2-7; TRBD1 matches 8 bases. In germline, CDR1 is KGHDR, CDR2 SFDVKD. With 2 bases clipped from V and 5 bases from J, the junction kept 7 bases outside the gene matches. The CDR3 spans 15 residues. DNA of the CDR3: TGTGCCACCAGTGATTCCGGGACAGGTAGCCACGAGCAGTACTTC. This encodes CATSDSGTGSHEQYF.

This chain joins TRBV20-1 and TRBJ2-2; the D gene is possibly TRBD1 (6 bases). Germline V gene data show CDR1 as DFQATT and CDR2 as SNEGSKA (reference sequence). Trimming pared 3 bases from V and 1 base from J, leaving 12 bases between. This CDR3 comprises 15 residues. The chain's CDR3 is CSASSGAENTGELFF. In DNA form, the CDR3 reads TGCAGTGCTAGTTCAGGGGCCGAGAACACCGGGGAGCTGTTTTTT.

This clone showed up just a few times. The chain couples TRBV27 to TRBJ2-7, with D unclear. The V gene's germline CDR1 is MNHEY and CDR2 SMNVEV (reference sequence). Trimming removed 7 bases from V and 3 bases from J, with 19 bases in between. The CDR3 contains 15 residues. The CDR3 loop reads CASKSSQGRSYEQYF. CDR3 nucleotide sequence: TGTGCCAGCAAATCCTCCCAAGGAAGGAGCTACGAGCAGTACTTC.